Sequencing of this TCR beta chain was carried out in a study of human thymus T cells. Study-level results: Gene usage (both V and J) appeared biased in thymic and blood repertoires. As related research reported, thymic repertoires overlapped highly among unrelated individuals.

Clones were read by immunoSEQ multiplex PCR, and TCRdb kept only the in-frame ones, dropping some. The table has around 130,000 clones, about 94% seen once. This clone was seen a single time. Its antigen is not identified. Thymic samples were excised during corrective heart operations. The people who donated were healthy Finnish babies having corrective surgery for congenital heart defects. V was trimmed by 0 bases and J by 7 bases, leaving 15 bases between them. This CDR3 comprises 14 residues. Germline V gives CDR1 GTSNPN, CDR2 SVGIG (reference sequence). The chain recombines TRBV30 with TRBJ1-2; maybe TRBD1 (5 bases). The source material was thymus tissue. The source of this sequence is a boy younger than two with a congenital heart defect but otherwise immunologically healthy. The CDR3 reads CAWSVRGGPGGYTF. The CDR3 bases are TGTGCCTGGAGTGTACGGGGCGGCCCCGGTGGCTACACCTTC.